The 15 T cell receptor beta chains in this list originate from one sample, sequenced in a study of identical twins. TCRdb called the 5' RACE reads again in MiXCR, with one record for every CDR3 protein. This table holds approximately 680,000 distinct CDR3 sequences, just over 7% found once. This sample was also put to use in a study of yellow fever vaccine responses in identical twins.

The sequencing sample was made of PBMCs. The receptors come from a woman younger than 30 in good health.

This clonotype was observed a few times. The chain joins TRBV28 to TRBJ1-1; D perhaps matches TRBD1 (5 bases). CDR1 is MDHEN and CDR2 is SYDVKM in the germline V gene. V was cut by 6 bases and J by 1 base, with 12 bases left in between. The CDR3 is made up of 14 amino acids. The CDR3 nucleotides are TGTGCCAGCAGCGCGGGACGGACGAACACTGAAGCTTTCTTT. It specifies CASSAGRTNTEAFF.

This clonotype was counted ten times or more. V gene TRBV5-1 combines with J gene TRBJ2-2; D gene uncertain. The CDR3 consists of 14 residues. V lost 3 bases, J lost 0 bases, and 6 bases lay in between. CDR1 SGHRS and CDR2 YFSETQ come from the germline V gene. The CDR3 protein is CASSSRPNTGELFF. The CDR3 bases are TGCGCCAGCAGCTCAAGACCGAACACCGGGGAGCTGTTTTTT.

The chain recombines TRBV20-1 with TRBJ2-6, with D hard to call. Germline CDR1 and CDR2: DFQATT and SNEGSKA (reference sequence). The V and J ends lost 2 bases and 0 bases respectively, with 8 bases between them. The CDR3 runs to 15 residues. The chain's CDR3 is CSARRVDSGANVLTF. The DNA of the CDR3 is TGCAGTGCTAGAAGGGTGGACTCTGGGGCCAACGTCCTGACTTTC.

The count of this clonotype is one. This sequence may be a read error, since a much larger clone differs from it by one base. This chain uses TRBV19 with TRBJ2-1; D is ambiguous. Trimming removed 7 bases from V and 7 bases from J, with 11 bases in between. The germline V gene encodes CDR1 LNHDA and CDR2 SQIVND (reference sequence). This CDR3 contains 12 residues. CDR3 sequence (DNA): TGTGCCAGTACATTGGAAGGGAATGAGCAGTTCTTC. Amino acid sequence: CASTLEGNEQFF.

There are many counts of this clonotype. This sequence joins TRBV28 and TRBJ1-1; D gene ambiguous. Looked up from germline, CDR1 is MDHEN and CDR2 is SYDVKM. The V end was cut by 1 base, the J end by 1 base, with 7 bases between. This CDR3 comprises 14 residues. This CDR3 is CASSLLQSNTEAFF. The DNA for the CDR3 is TGTGCCAGCAGTTTATTGCAATCGAACACTGAAGCTTTCTTT.

The chain recombines TRBV28 with TRBJ2-7; 7 nucleotides match TRBD2. There are 16 residues in the CDR3. The germline CDR1 and CDR2 sequences are MDHEN and SYDVKM. The junction had 16 bases not matched to a gene; V was cut back by 4 bases and J by 7 bases. CDR3 coding DNA: TGTGCCAGCAGTTCCTACCTTAGCGTGGGGAGGGGTGAGCAGTACTTC. It yields the protein CASSSYLSVGRGEQYF.

This clonotype was seen more than once but under ten times. This chain connects TRBV7-2 to TRBJ2-2; 9 bases map to TRBD2. V shed 1 base, J shed 4 bases, and the junction held 7 bases outside the gene matches. Germline V gene lookup returns CDR1 SGHTA and CDR2 FQGNSA. The CDR3 runs to 17 residues. This CDR3 reads CASSLGRLAAFTGELFF. For the CDR3, the DNA is TGTGCCAGCAGCTTAGGGCGACTAGCGGCTTTCACCGGGGAGCTGTTTTTT.

V and J are TRBV7-9 and TRBJ2-5; D is ambiguous. The CDR3 consists of 13 residues. From germline, CDR1 is SEHNR and CDR2 FQNEAQ (reference sequence). The V end was cut by 5 bases, the J end by 5 bases, with 12 bases between. This CDR3 reads CASSAPLGETQYF. Here the CDR3 DNA reads TGTGCCAGCAGCGCCCCTCTAGGGGAGACCCAGTACTTC.

The chain recombines TRBV20-1 with TRBJ2-4; weak D call: TRBD2 (6 bases). Trimming removed 1 base at V and 0 bases at J, with 25 bases between. The germline V gene has CDR1 DFQATT and CDR2 SNEGSKA (reference sequence). This CDR3 has 20 residues. CDR3 sequence reads: CSARVREQLGTGKAKNIQYF. DNA of the CDR3: TGCAGTGCTAGAGTCCGGGAGCAGTTGGGTACCGGAAAAGCCAAAAACATTCAGTACTTC.

This clonotype was found many times. The chain is built from TRBV4-1 and TRBJ1-2; possible D gene TRBD1, 6 bases. Germline CDR1 and CDR2: MGHRA and YSYEKL. V lost 0 bases and J lost 8, with 10 bases in between. CDR3 length equals 13 residues. DNA for the CDR3: TGCGCCAGCAGCCAAGATCAGGGGCGCGGCTACACCTTC. Translating it yields CASSQDQGRGYTF.

CDR3 sequence: CASSEGSGNSLPYEQYV. In DNA, the CDR3 is TGTGCCAGCAGCGAAGGGTCAGGGAATTCTCTACCCTACGAGCAGTACGTC. This chain connects TRBV5-6 to TRBJ2-7, with a possible D match to TRBD1 (5 bases). CDR3 length: 17 amino acids. Germline CDR1 is SGHDT and CDR2 is YYEEEE. V lost 4 bases to trimming and J lost 2 bases, with 22 bases between them.

In its sample, this clonotype was seen many times. This chain uses TRBV28 with TRBJ2-3; 9 bases agree with TRBD1. The CDR3 extends over 17 amino acids. With 5 bases clipped from V and 0 bases from J, the junction kept 9 bases outside the gene matches. Germline CDR1 reads MDHEN; CDR2 reads SYDVKM. Here the CDR3 DNA reads TGTGCCAGCAGTCCAGGGACAGGGATCACTAGCACAGATACGCAGTATTTT. This sequence encodes CASSPGTGITSTDTQYF.

There are many counts of this clonotype. The chain carries TRBV2 and TRBJ2-1; 7 bases match TRBD2. The V gene end was trimmed by 0 bases and the J gene end by 10 bases; junction bases not matched to a gene: 0. The CDR3 consists of 12 residues. CDR1 and CDR2 (germline): SNHLY, FYNNEI. The CDR3 sequence: CASSEAGGEQFF. CDR3 in DNA: TGTGCCAGCAGTGAAGCGGGGGGGGAGCAGTTCTTC.

This clonotype appeared a few times. The CDR3 is CSVGGGTAGSSSYEQYF. The CDR3 coding sequence is TGCAGCGTTGGGGGCGGAACGGCCGGTTCCTCTTCCTACGAGCAGTACTTC. This chain connects TRBV29-1 to TRBJ2-7; maybe TRBD1 (5 bases). Trimming took 4 bases from V and 1 from J, leaving 23 bases between them. CDR3 length: 17 residues. Germline assignment: CDR1 SQVTM and CDR2 ANQGSEA.

This clonotype was counted between two and nine times. The J gene is TRBJ2-3, the V gene TRBV3-1, with 10 positions matching TRBD2. The CDR3 is 19 residues long. After removal of 0 bases from V and 0 bases from J, the junction contained 9 bases not matched to a gene. Germline V gene lookup returns CDR1 LGHDT and CDR2 YNNKEL (reference sequence). This CDR3 is CASSQDLGRAGGSTDTQYF. The DNA for the CDR3 is TGTGCCAGCAGCCAAGATCTAGGAAGAGCGGGAGGGAGCACAGATACGCAGTATTTT.